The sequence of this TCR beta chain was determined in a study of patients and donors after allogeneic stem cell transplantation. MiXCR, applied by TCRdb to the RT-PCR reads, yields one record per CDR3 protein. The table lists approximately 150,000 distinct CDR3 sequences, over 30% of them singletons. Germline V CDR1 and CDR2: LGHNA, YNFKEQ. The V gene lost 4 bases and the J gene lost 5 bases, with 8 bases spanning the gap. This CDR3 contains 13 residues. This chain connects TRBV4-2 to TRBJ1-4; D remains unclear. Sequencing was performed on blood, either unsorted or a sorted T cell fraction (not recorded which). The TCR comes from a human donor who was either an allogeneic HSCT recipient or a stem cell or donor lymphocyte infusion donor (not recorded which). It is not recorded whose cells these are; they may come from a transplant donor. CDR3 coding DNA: TGTGCCAGCAGCCTGACGGTCAATGAAAAACTGTTTTTT. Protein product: CASSLTVNEKLFF.